A single sample gave rise to the 15 T cell receptor beta chains below, sequenced in a study of beta chain features in type 1 diabetes. The sequenced template was cDNA made from the entire isolated RNA. TCRdb keeps only in-frame clones here, not all; method: immunoSEQ multiplex PCR. The sample has 200,000 to 250,000 clones; around a quarter are singletons. Sequenced sample: central memory CD4+ T cells from blood. These receptors originate from a young man in good health.

This clone has a handful of counts. The chain has TRBV2 and TRBJ2-5; the match to TRBD1 covers 10 bases. The CDR3 consists of 14 residues. Germline assignment: CDR1 SNHLY and CDR2 FYNNEI. V lost 6 bases, J lost 7 bases, and 8 bases stayed unmatched. The DNA for the CDR3 is TGTGCCAGCAGCGGGACAGGGGTTGACGGGACCCAGTACTTC. Its protein product is CASSGTGVDGTQYF.

A few counts support this clone. The chain uses TRBV23-1 and TRBJ1-5; D gene uncertain. TRBV23-1 is sorted into the ORF group, with uncertain function. The CDR3 spans 14 residues. Trimming cost V 1 base and J 4 bases, with 8 bases left between them. The CDR3 DNA reads TGCGCCAGCAGTCAATTCTGGCAGAATCAGCCCCAGCATTTT. As protein: CASSQFWQNQPQHF.

V is TRBV5-4 and J is TRBJ2-3; D is ambiguous. This CDR3 has 14 residues. The ends were cut back, 4 bases at V and 6 bases at J, with 15 bases in the middle. The germline V gene encodes CDR1 SGHNT and CDR2 YYREEE (reference sequence). Written as DNA, the CDR3 is TGTGCCAGCAGCCTCGGACCAATGCGGGATACGCAGTATTTT. This encodes CASSLGPMRDTQYF.

The sample holds many counts of this clone. The CDR3 DNA is TGTGCCAGCACCGTTCTCGAGACCCAGTACTTC. It encodes CASTVLETQYF. The chain links TRBV28 to TRBJ2-5, with D hard to call. Germline V lookup: CDR1 MDHEN, CDR2 SYDVKM. Trimming left V 7 bases short and J 5 bases short, with 8 bases between. CDR3 length: 11 amino acids. The full variable domain, rest sourced from reference TRBV28 and TRBJ2-5, is DVKVTQSSRYLVKRTGEKVFLECVQDMDHENMFWYRQDPGLGLRLIYFSYDVKMKEKGDIPEGYSVSREKKERFSLILESASTNQTSMYLCASTVLETQYFGPGTRLLVL.

The rearrangement uses TRBV6-1 and TRBJ1-2; D remains unclear. This CDR3 has 15 residues. The germline V gene encodes CDR1 MNHNS and CDR2 SASEGT. Trimming shortened V by 1 base and J by 2 bases, and 11 bases separated the two germline ends. The CDR3 DNA is TGTGCCAGCAGTGAAGGAGGCGCGGGGAACTATGGCTACACCTTC. Residues: CASSEGGAGNYGYTF.

This chain joins TRBV27 and TRBJ1-2; 7 nucleotides agree with TRBD1. The CDR3 runs 13 residues. Germline-derived CDR1 and CDR2 are MNHEY and SMNVEV (reference sequence). The ends lost 4 bases at V and 8 bases at J; junction bases unmatched: 7. The DNA of the CDR3 is TGTGCCAGCAGTTCAACAGGGGCATACGGCTACACCTTC. Translating it yields CASSSTGAYGYTF.

A remark on this clone: A much larger clone sits a single nucleotide away, making a read error possible. Other DNA sequences in this sample translate to the same CDR3. This rearrangement joins TRBV29-1 to TRBJ2-1, with 9 bases lining up with TRBD2. Per germline, CDR1 SQVTM and CDR2 ANQGSEA. V shed 7 bases and J 3 bases; nucleotides not matched to a gene: 4. The CDR3 contains 13 residues. CDR3 coding DNA: TGCAGCGGCGGGGGGGACCTCTACAATGAGCAGTTCTTC. It encodes CSGGGDLYNEQFF.

In this sample, this clone turned up a few times. J is TRBJ2-5 and V is TRBV7-6, with 8 bases that match TRBD2. The ends lost 3 bases at V and 4 bases at J; junction bases unmatched: 7. CDR1 is SGHVS and CDR2 is FNYEAQ in the germline V gene. This CDR3 spans 15 amino acids. The CDR3: CASSFGSGGIETQYF. The CDR3 bases are TGTGCCAGCAGCTTTGGGTCGGGGGGGATAGAGACCCAGTACTTC.

The sample holds a few counts of this clone. The chain combines TRBV6-1 with TRBJ2-3; TRBD2 might be the D (6 bases). CDR1 MNHNS and CDR2 SASEGT come from the germline V gene. This CDR3 has 15 amino acids. The ends were cut back, 3 bases at V and 4 bases at J, with 14 bases in the middle. Here the CDR3 DNA reads TGTGCCAGCAGTGACGCGGGATTGAGGGCAGATACGCAGTATTTT. It specifies CASSDAGLRADTQYF.

V gene TRBV7-2 combines with J gene TRBJ1-5, with TRBD1 matching 7 bases. The trim removed 1 base at V and 11 bases at J, leaving 8 bases unmatched. From germline, CDR1 is SGHTA and CDR2 FQGNSA. CDR3 size: 14 residues. The DNA of the CDR3 is TGTGCCAGCAGCTTAGATCATCAGGGGGGTGCCCAGCATTTT. Its translation is CASSLDHQGGAQHF.

About this clone itself: Just one base apart from a much larger clone, this may be a read error. The rearrangement links TRBV19 to TRBJ2-6, with D possibly being TRBD1 (5 bases). V lost 6 bases and J 4 bases, leaving 16 bases between the germline ends. The CDR3 is 16 amino acids. The germline V gene has CDR1 LNHDA and CDR2 SQIVND (reference sequence). This CDR3 is CASRPRLGAGANVLTF. The CDR3 DNA reads TGTGCCAGTAGGCCCCGACTTGGGGCCGGGGCCAACGTCCTGACTTTC.

The rearrangement joins TRBV29-1 to TRBJ2-7; 8 bases are a match to TRBD2. The CDR3 length is 12 residues. V shed 8 bases, J shed 3 bases, and the junction held 6 bases outside the gene matches. Germline CDR1 reads SQVTM; CDR2 reads ANQGSEA. CDR3 amino acids: CSFSGNLYEQYF. The CDR3 region has the DNA TGCAGCTTTAGCGGGAACCTCTACGAGCAGTACTTC.

The chain is built from TRBV7-8 and TRBJ2-7; TRBD1 matches 8 bases. The CDR3 length is 15 residues. Germline V lookup: CDR1 SGHVS, CDR2 FQNEAQ. The V segment lost 2 bases and the J segment 6 bases; nucleotides outside the gene matches: 9. The DNA for the CDR3 is TGTGCCAGCAGCTTACCGACAGGGGTATCGGGCGAGCAGTACTTC. It specifies CASSLPTGVSGEQYF.

This clone has only a few counts. The CDR3 bases are TGTGCCAGCAGCGCGGGACAGGGTCCTAGTGAGCAGTACTTC. Protein: CASSAGQGPSEQYF. The rearrangement uses TRBV9 and TRBJ2-7, with 9 bases identical to TRBD1. Germline V gene data show CDR1 as SGDLS and CDR2 as YYNGEE. This CDR3 is 14 amino acids long. With 3 bases clipped from V and 7 bases from J, the junction kept 8 bases outside the gene matches.

The chain has TRBV4-1 and TRBJ1-5, with D possibly matching TRBD1 (6 bases). In germline, CDR1 is MGHRA, CDR2 YSYEKL. This CDR3 is 16 amino acids long. The V and J ends lost 1 base and 9 bases respectively, with 19 bases between them. The CDR3 DNA reads TGCGCCAGCAGCCAAGCGGCGACAGGCTTAGTAGGGCCCCAGCATTTT. Amino acids: CASSQAATGLVGPQHF.